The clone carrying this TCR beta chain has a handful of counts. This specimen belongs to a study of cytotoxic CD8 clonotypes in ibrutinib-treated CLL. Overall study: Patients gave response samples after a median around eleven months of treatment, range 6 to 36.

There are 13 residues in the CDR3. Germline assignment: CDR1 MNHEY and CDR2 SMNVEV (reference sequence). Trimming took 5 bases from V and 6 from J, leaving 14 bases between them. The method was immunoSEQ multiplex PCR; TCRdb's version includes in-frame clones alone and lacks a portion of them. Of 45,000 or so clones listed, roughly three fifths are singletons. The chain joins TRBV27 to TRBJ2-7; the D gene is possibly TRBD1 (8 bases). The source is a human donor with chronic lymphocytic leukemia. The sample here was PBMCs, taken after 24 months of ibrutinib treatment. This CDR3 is CASSPHRGGEQYF. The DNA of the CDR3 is TGTGCCAGCAGTCCCCACAGGGGGGGCGAGCAGTACTTC.